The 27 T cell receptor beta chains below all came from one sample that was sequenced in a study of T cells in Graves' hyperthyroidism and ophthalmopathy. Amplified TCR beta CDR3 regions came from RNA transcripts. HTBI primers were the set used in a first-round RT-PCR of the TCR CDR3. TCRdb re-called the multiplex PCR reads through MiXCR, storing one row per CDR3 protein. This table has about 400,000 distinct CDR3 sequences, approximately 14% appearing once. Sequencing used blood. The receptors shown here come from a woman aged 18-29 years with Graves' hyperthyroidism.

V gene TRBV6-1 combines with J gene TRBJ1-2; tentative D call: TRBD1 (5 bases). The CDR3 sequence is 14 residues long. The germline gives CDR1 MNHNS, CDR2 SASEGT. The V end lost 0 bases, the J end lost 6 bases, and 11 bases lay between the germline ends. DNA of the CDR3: TGTGCCAGCAGTGAAGCGGGGGGGTACGATGGCTACACCTTC. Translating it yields CASSEAGGYDGYTF.

DNA of the CDR3: TGTGCCAGCAGTGAAGCGACGGGTGAGACCCAGTACTTC. Protein sequence: CASSEATGETQYF. The chain combines TRBV2 with TRBJ2-5; D ambiguous. The CDR3 is 13 amino acids. Trimming took off 0 bases at V and 5 bases at J, with 7 bases between the two ends. The V gene's germline CDR1 is SNHLY and CDR2 FYNNEI.

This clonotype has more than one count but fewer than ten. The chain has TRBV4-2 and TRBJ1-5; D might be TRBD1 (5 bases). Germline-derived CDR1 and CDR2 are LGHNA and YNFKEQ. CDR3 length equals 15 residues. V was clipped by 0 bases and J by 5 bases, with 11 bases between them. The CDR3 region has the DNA TGTGCCAGCAGCCAAGATGAGGGGAGGTATCAGCCCCAGCATTTT. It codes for CASSQDEGRYQPQHF.

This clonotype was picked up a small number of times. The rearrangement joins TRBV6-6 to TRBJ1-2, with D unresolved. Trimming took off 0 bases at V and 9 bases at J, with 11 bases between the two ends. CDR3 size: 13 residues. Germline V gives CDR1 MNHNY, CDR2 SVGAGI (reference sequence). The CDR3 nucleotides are TGTGCCAGCAGTTACTCGGAACCCCCGCGCTACACCTTC. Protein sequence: CASSYSEPPRYTF.

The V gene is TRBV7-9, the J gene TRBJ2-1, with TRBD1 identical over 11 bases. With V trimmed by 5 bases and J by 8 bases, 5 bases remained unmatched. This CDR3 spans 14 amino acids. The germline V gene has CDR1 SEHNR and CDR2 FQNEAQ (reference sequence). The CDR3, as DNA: TGTGCCAGCAGCCCCAGGGACAGGGGGTATGAGCAGTTCTTC. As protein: CASSPRDRGYEQFF.

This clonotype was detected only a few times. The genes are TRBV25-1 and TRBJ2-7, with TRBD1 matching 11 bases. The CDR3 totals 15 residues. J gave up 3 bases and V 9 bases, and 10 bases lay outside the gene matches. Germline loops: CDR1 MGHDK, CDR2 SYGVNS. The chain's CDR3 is CASSAEDRGHYEQYF. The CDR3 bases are TGTGCCAGTTCCGCAGAGGACAGGGGGCACTACGAGCAGTACTTC.

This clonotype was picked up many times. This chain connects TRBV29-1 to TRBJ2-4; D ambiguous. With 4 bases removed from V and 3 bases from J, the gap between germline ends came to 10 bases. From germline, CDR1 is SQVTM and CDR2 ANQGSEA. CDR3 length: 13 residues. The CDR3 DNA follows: TGCAGCGTTGGTGGAGTCAGCAAAAACATTCAGTACTTC. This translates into CSVGGVSKNIQYF. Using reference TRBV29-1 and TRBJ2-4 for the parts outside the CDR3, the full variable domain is SAVISQKPSRDICQRGTSLTIQCQVDSQVTMMFWYRQQPGQSLTLIATANQGSEATYESGFVIDKFPISRPNLTFSTLTVSNMSPEDSSIYLCSVGGVSKNIQYFGAGTRLSVL.

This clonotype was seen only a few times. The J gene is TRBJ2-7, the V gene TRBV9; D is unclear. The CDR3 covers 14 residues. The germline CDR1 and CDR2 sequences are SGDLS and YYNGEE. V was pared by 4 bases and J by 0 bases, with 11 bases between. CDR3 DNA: TGTGCCAGCAGCCCGACTCTCAGCTCCTACGAGCAGTACTTC. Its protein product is CASSPTLSSYEQYF.

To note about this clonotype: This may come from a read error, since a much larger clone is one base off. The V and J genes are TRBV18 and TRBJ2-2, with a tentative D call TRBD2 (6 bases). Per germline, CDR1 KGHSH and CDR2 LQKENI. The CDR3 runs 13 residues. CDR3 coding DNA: TGTGCCAGCTCACCGGGACTCACCGGGGGGCTGTTTTTT. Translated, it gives CASSPGLTGGLFF. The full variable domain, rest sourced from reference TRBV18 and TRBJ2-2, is NAGVMQNPRHLVRRRGQEARLRCSPMKGHSHVYWYRQLPEEGLKFMVYLQKENIIDESGMPKERFSAEFPKEGPSILRIQQVVRGDSAAYFCASSPGLTGGLFFGEGSRLTVL.

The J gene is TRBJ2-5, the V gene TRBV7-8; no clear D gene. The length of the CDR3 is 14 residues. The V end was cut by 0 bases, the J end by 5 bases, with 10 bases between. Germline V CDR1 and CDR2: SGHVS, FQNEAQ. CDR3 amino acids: CASSLADGRETQYF. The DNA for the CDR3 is TGTGCCAGCAGCTTAGCGGACGGTCGGGAGACCCAGTACTTC.

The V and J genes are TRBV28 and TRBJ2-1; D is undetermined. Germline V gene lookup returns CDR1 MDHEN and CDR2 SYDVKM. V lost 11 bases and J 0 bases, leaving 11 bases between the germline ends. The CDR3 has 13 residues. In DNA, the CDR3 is TGTGCCGCCACAGCTAGCTCCTACAATGAGCAGTTCTTC. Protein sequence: CAATASSYNEQFF. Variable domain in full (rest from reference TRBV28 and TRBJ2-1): DVKVTQSSRYLVKRTGEKVFLECVQDMDHENMFWYRQDPGLGLRLIYFSYDVKMKEKGDIPEGYSVSREKKERFSLILESASTNQTSMYLCAATASSYNEQFFGPGTRLTVL.

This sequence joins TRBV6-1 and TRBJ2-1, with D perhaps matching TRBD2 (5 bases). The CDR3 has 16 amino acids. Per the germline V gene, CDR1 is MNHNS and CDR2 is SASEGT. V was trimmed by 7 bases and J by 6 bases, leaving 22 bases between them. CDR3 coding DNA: TGTGCCAGCAACGATAAGTGGACCACTAGTATCAATGAGCAGTTCTTC. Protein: CASNDKWTTSINEQFF.

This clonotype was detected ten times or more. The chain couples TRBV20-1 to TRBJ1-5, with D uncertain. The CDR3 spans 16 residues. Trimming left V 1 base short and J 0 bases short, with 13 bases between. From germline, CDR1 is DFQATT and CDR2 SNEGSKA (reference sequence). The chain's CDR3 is CSARVLDGISNQPQHF. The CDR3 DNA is TGCAGTGCTAGAGTCCTCGACGGGATTAGCAATCAGCCCCAGCATTTT.

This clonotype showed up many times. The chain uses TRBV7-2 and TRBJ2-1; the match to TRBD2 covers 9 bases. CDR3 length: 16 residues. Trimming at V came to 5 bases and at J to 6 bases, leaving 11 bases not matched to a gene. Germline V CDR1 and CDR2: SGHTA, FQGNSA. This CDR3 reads CASSERYRGRANEQFF. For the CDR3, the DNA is TGTGCCAGCAGCGAACGGTACCGCGGGAGGGCCAATGAGCAGTTCTTC.

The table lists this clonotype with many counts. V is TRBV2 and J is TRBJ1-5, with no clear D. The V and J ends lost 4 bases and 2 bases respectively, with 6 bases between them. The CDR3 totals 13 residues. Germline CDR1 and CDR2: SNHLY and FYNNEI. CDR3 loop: CASSVRGNQPQHF. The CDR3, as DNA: TGTGCCAGCAGTGTCCGTGGCAATCAGCCCCAGCATTTT.

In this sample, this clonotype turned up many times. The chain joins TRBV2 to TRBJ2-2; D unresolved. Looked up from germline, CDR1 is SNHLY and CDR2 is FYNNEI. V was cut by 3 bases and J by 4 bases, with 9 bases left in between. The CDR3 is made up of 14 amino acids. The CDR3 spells CASSDIRGTGELFF. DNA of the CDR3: TGTGCCAGCAGTGATATTCGTGGCACCGGGGAGCTGTTTTTT.

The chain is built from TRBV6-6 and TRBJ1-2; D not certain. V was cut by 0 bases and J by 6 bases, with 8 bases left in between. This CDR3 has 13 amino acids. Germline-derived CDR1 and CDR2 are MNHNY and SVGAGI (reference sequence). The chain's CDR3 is CASSYSARNGYTF. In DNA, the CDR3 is TGTGCCAGCAGTTACTCGGCGCGAAATGGCTACACCTTC.

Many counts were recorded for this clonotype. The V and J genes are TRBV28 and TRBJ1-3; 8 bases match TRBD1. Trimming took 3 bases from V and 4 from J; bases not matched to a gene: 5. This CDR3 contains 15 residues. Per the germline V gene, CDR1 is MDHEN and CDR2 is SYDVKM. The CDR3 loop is CASSLQGAQGNTIYF. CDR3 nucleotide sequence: TGTGCCAGCAGTTTGCAGGGGGCGCAAGGAAACACCATATATTTT.

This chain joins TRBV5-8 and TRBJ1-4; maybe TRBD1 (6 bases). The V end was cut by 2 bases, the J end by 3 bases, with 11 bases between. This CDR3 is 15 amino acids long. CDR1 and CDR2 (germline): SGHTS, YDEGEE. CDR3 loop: CASSFTGRANEKLFF. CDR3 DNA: TGTGCCAGCAGCTTCACAGGGAGGGCTAATGAAAAACTGTTTTTT. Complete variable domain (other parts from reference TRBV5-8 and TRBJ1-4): EAGVTQSPTHLIKTRGQQATLRCSPISGHTSVYWYQQALGLGLQFLLWYDEGEERNRGNFPPRFSGRQFPNYSSELNVNALELEDSALYLCASSFTGRANEKLFFGSGTQLSVL.

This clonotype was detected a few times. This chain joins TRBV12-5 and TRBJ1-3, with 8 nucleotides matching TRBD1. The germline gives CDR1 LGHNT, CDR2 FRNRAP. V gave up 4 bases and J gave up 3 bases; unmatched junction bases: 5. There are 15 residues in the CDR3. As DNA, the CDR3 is TGTGCTAGTGGTTCAGGGGGCGCGTATGGAAACACCATATATTTT. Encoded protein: CASGSGGAYGNTIYF.

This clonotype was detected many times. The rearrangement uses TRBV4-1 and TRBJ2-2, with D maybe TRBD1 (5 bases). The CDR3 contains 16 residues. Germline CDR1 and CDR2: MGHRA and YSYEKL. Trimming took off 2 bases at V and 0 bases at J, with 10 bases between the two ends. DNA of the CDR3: TGCGCCAGCAGCCAAAGGGCAGGGTCGAACACCGGGGAGCTGTTTTTT. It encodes CASSQRAGSNTGELFF.

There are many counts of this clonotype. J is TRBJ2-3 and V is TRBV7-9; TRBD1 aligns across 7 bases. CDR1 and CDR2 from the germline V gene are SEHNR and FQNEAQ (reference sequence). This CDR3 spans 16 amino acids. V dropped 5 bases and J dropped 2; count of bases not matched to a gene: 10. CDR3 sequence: CASSRPGTELTDTQYF. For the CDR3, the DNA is TGTGCCAGCAGCCGACCCGGGACAGAACTCACAGATACGCAGTATTTT.

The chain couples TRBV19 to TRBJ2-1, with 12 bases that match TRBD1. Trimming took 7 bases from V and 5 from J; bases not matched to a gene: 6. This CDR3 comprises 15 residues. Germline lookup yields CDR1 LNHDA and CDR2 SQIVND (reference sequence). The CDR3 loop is CASTPGTGGNNEQFF. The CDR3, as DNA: TGTGCCAGTACCCCCGGGACAGGGGGCAACAATGAGCAGTTCTTC. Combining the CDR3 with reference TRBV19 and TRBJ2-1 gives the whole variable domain DGGITQSPKYLFRKEGQNVTLSCEQNLNHDAMYWYRQDPGQGLRLIYYSQIVNDFQKGDIAEGYSVSREKKESFPLTVTSAQKNPTAFYLCASTPGTGGNNEQFFGPGTRLTVL.

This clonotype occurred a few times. Here the CDR3 DNA reads TGTGCCAGTAGTATAACCCCAAGCGGCGGGGAGCTGTTTTTT. Its protein product is CASSITPSGGELFF. The chain carries TRBV19 and TRBJ2-2, with D possibly TRBD2 on 5 matching bases. CDR1 is LNHDA and CDR2 is SQIVND in the germline V gene (reference sequence). Between the trimmed V and J ends, which lost 2 bases and 7 bases, there was a span of 11 bases. The length of the CDR3 is 14 residues.

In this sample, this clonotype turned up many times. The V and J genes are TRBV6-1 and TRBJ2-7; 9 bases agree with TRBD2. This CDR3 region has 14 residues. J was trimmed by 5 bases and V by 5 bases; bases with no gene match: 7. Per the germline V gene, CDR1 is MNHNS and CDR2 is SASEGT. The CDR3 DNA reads TGTGCCAGCAGTATTCCCGGGACTAGCAACGAGCAGTACTTC. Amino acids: CASSIPGTSNEQYF.

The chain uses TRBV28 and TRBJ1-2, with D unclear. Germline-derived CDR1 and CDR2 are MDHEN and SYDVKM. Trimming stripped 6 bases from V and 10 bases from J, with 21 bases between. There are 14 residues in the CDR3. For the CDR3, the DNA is TGTGCCAGCAGCTTCTCTCGGGGAGGTCCGGACTACACCTTC. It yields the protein CASSFSRGGPDYTF.

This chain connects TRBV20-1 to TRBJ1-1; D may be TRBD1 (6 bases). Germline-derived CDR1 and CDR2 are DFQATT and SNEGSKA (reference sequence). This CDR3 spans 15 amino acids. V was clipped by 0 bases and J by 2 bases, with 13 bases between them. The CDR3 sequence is CSARDLAGANTEAFF. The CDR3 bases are TGCAGTGCTAGAGATCTGGCGGGGGCAAACACTGAAGCTTTCTTT.